The next 3 T cell receptor beta chains were all read from a single sample in a study of tissue T cells after allogeneic stem cell transplantation. Using immunoSEQ multiplex PCR, the repertoire was profiled, and TCRdb retains in-frame clones only, with some absent. The profile shows about 10,000 clones, 60% to 80% of them singletons. This specimen consisted of tissue from the stomach, obtained at autopsy. The receptors shown here come from a male donor older than 55 with lung cancer.

The V gene is TRBV23-1, the J gene TRBJ1-1; D possibly corresponds to TRBD1 (5 bases). TRBV23-1 is assigned to the ORF class and has an uncertain function. The ends were cut back, 1 base at V and 0 bases at J, with 6 bases in the middle. The length of the CDR3 is 14 residues. CDR3: CASSQLTVNTEAFF. The DNA of the CDR3 is TGCGCCAGCAGTCAATTGACAGTGAACACTGAAGCTTTCTTT.

The rearrangement joins TRBV11-3 to TRBJ2-1; 13 bases map to TRBD2. This CDR3 spans 12 amino acids. V lost 4 bases, J lost 14 bases, and 2 bases stayed unmatched. Germline loops: CDR1 SGHNT, CDR2 YENEEA. DNA of the CDR3: TGTGCCAGCAGCTCAGGGACTAGCGGGGAGTTCTTC. The encoded protein is CASSSGTSGEFF. The whole variable domain, filled in from reference TRBV11-3 and TRBJ2-1, reads EAGVVQSPRYKIIEKKQPVAFWCNPISGHNTLYWYLQNLGQGPELLIRYENEEAVDDSQLPKDRFSAERLKGVDSTLKIQPAELGDSAVYLCASSSGTSGEFFGPGTRLTVL.

The J gene is TRBJ1-3, the V gene TRBV28; D is ambiguous. V was clipped by 1 base and J by 3 bases, with 22 bases between them. This CDR3 is built from 19 residues. The germline V gene encodes CDR1 MDHEN and CDR2 SYDVKM. CDR3 DNA sequence: TGTGCCAGCAGTTTATTATTAACCCCGGCTGGAAGAGGTGGAAACACCATATATTTT. Protein: CASSLLLTPAGRGGNTIYF.